This T cell receptor (beta chain) was identified in a study of blood T cell repertoires in COVID-19. Across the study: Spain, Italy and the United States supplied samples that represented acute and convalescent COVID-19. The cDNA or gDNA used as material had been derived from T cells, B-cell-depleted T cells, or PBMCs.

How the authors handled the data: Reference gene primer amplification gave estimated nucleated cell counts. TCRdb's table, derived via immunoSEQ multiplex PCR, lists solely in-frame clones and lacks some. V and J calls and clone size come straight from that table; D and trimming were deduced from the DNA. The profile shows around 70,000 clones, about 82% of them singletons. V trimming: 0 bases; J trimming: 9 bases; junction bases outside the gene matches: 12. From germline, CDR1 is LGHNT and CDR2 FRNRAP. The CDR3 runs 17 residues. The chain is built from TRBV12-5 and TRBJ2-1; 9 bases fit TRBD2. The receptor was isolated from a woman at least 80 years old with active or convalescent COVID-19. Sequenced input: peripheral blood. DNA for the CDR3: TGTGCTAGTGGTTTGGTAATAATCGCGGGAGGGTCGGGTGAGCAGTTCTTC. Translation gives CASGLVIIAGGSGEQFF.